Described below is a single T cell receptor beta chain sequence and its context. The antigen is undetermined. The V and J ends lost 0 bases and 2 bases, in that order; junction bases with no gene match: 4. CDR1 and CDR2 (germline): WSHSY, SAAADI. The CDR3 is made up of 16 amino acids. Produced via immunoSEQ multiplex PCR; TCRdb's table is partial and in-frame only. In the table there are more than 85,000 clones, roughly nine tenths of which are singletons. The sample originates from a study of PD-1 blockade in classical Hodgkin lymphoma. Study results and limitations: Reports indicated that newly diagnosed patients had lower baseline TCR diversity than healthy donors did. Whereas CD4+ TCR diversity had risen significantly by C4D1, CD8+ TCR diversity had not. Anyone who began nivolumab under 1 year after ASCT was excluded.

Time point here: cycle 4 day 1 (C4D1), after about 6 weeks of nivolumab. Each patient's relapse followed autologous stem cell transplantation, and brentuximab vedotin exposure varied. The specimen comprised peripheral blood mononuclear cells (PBMCs), sampled before the fourth cycle of nivolumab. V and J are TRBV10-2 and TRBJ2-4, with 7 bases identical to TRBD2. The receptor was derived from a human donor with classical Hodgkin lymphoma. The CDR3 region is CASSESRGGPKNIQYF. The CDR3 nucleotides read TGCGCCAGCAGTGAGTCAAGGGGAGGGCCCAAAAACATTCAGTACTTC.